What follows are 31 T cell receptor beta chains derived from one specimen sequenced in a study of T cells expressing NK-cell markers. Each CDR3 protein gets one entry in TCRdb, which reprocessed the 5' RACE reads and gives no DNA. The sample totals 300,000 to 500,000 distinct CDR3 sequences; its top ten clones hold around 10%. The sequenced sample was blood T cells: a sorted CD56 or NKG2C T cell subset, CD4+ or CD8+ T cells, or bulk PBMC T cells (not recorded which). Receptors were obtained from a woman between 45 and 60 years old in good health.

The J gene is TRBJ1-5, the V gene TRBV7-2; TCRdb selects TRBD1, and the lack of DNA leaves this call unchecked. Germline lookup yields CDR1 SGHTA and CDR2 FQGNSA. The CDR3 sequence is 15 residues long. The CDR3 reads CASSFAGAGEQPQHF.

The J gene is TRBJ2-1, the V gene TRBV29-1. CDR1 is SQVTM and CDR2 is ANQGSEA in the germline V gene. The CDR3 has 13 residues. The CDR3: CSVEDRRGNEQFF.

The chain employs TRBV7-2 and TRBJ2-3. The CDR3 contains 11 residues. From germline, CDR1 is SGHTA and CDR2 FQGNSA. CDR3 amino acids: CASRGSSTQYF.

The chain uses TRBV20-1 and TRBJ2-5; TCRdb lists TRBD1, though no DNA is available to test this call. Germline loops: CDR1 DFQATT, CDR2 SNEGSKA (reference sequence). This CDR3 region has 15 residues. The CDR3 loop reads CSAREGMTGQETQYF.

V gene TRBV10-3 combines with J gene TRBJ2-1; checking the TCRdb D call of TRBD2 is not possible without DNA. This CDR3 comprises 18 residues. Germline-derived CDR1 and CDR2 are ENHRY and SYGVKD. CDR3: CAISEPSSGRRGSNEQFF.

The CDR3 spells CSVSDKPYEQYF. V is TRBV29-1 and J is TRBJ2-7; lacking DNA, the TRBD1 call made by TCRdb goes unchecked. CDR1 is SQVTM and CDR2 is ANQGSEA in the germline V gene. There are 12 residues in the CDR3.

This chain connects TRBV13 to TRBJ1-6; TCRdb's D gene call, TRBD1, goes unchecked for lack of DNA. From germline, CDR1 is PRHDT and CDR2 FYEKMQ (reference sequence). This CDR3 spans 14 amino acids. CDR3: CASRRGQGYSPLHF.

The V call is TRBV24-1, the J call TRBJ2-5; TCRdb's assignment of TRBD2 cannot be checked, as there is no DNA. The CDR3 extends over 15 amino acids. Germline CDR1 is KGHDR and CDR2 is SFDVKD. Here the CDR3 reads CATSDGGRALETQYF.

This chain uses TRBV20-1 with TRBJ2-5; TCRdb's assignment of TRBD1 cannot be checked, as there is no DNA. This CDR3 has 14 residues. The V gene's germline CDR1 is DFQATT and CDR2 SNEGSKA (reference sequence). CDR3 sequence reads: CSASHRIKQETQYF.

This sequence joins TRBV28 and TRBJ2-3; TCRdb reports TRBD2, a call that lacks DNA to check it against. The CDR3 is 16 residues long. Germline values: CDR1 MDHEN, CDR2 SYDVKM. This chain's CDR3 is CASSSAGTSGTDTQYF.

The chain carries TRBV5-1 and TRBJ2-7; TCRdb names TRBD2, which stays unverified in the absence of DNA. CDR1 is SGHRS and CDR2 is YFSETQ in the germline V gene. The CDR3 is made up of 17 amino acids. The CDR3: CASSLAVGRVSSYEQYF.

The genes are TRBV9 and TRBJ2-3; TCRdb selects TRBD1, and the lack of DNA leaves this call unchecked. Germline loops: CDR1 SGDLS, CDR2 YYNGEE. CDR3 length equals 14 residues. The CDR3 loop reads CASSYSGVGDTQYF.

This chain links TRBV19 with TRBJ2-3; without DNA, the TCRdb call of TRBD1 cannot be checked. The germline V gene has CDR1 LNHDA and CDR2 SQIVND (reference sequence). This CDR3 region has 15 residues. The CDR3 is CASSPLRASGDTQYF.

The V call is TRBV14, the J call TRBJ1-2. The germline CDR1 and CDR2 sequences are SGHDN and FVKESK. The CDR3 is made up of 16 amino acids. CDR3 sequence reads: CASSQDLIGAYYGYTF. The full variable domain, its missing parts supplied by reference TRBV14 and TRBJ1-2, is EAGVTQFPSHSVIEKGQTVTLRCDPISGHDNLYWYRRVMGKEIKFLLHFVKESKQDESGMPNNRFLAERTGGTYSTLKVQPAELEDSGVYFCASSQDLIGAYYGYTFGSGTRLTVV.

The chain combines TRBV2 with TRBJ2-7; the D call of TRBD1 rests on TCRdb alone, since no DNA is present to check it. There are 14 residues in the CDR3. Germline loops: CDR1 SNHLY, CDR2 FYNNEI. The CDR3 reads CASIDSGGSWEQYF.

The chain employs TRBV18 and TRBJ1-1; TCRdb's D gene call, TRBD1, goes unchecked for lack of DNA. Germline V lookup: CDR1 KGHSH, CDR2 LQKENI. The CDR3 is 14 residues long. The CDR3 spells CASSPRIGVIEAFF.

This rearrangement joins TRBV12-3 or TRBV12-4 to TRBJ1-1. The CDR3 extends over 12 amino acids. Here the CDR3 reads CASSYSVTEAFF.

The V gene is TRBV5-1, the J gene TRBJ1-1; TCRdb selects TRBD1, and the lack of DNA leaves this call unchecked. The CDR3 has 17 residues. Germline CDR1 and CDR2: SGHRS and YFSETQ. CDR3 amino acids: CASSLWGSRGQNTEAFF.

The chain joins TRBV12-3 or TRBV12-4 to TRBJ2-2; the D call of TRBD2 rests on TCRdb alone, since no DNA is present to check it. The length of the CDR3 is 14 residues. CDR3 in amino acids: CASSPAGFSGELFF.

The chain recombines TRBV6-5 with TRBJ2-1; TCRdb designates TRBD2, a call that cannot be tested without DNA. The CDR3 runs 18 residues. Germline lookup yields CDR1 MNHEY and CDR2 SVGAGI. The CDR3 sequence is CASSYLGLAGGVLNEQFF.

This chain uses TRBV14 with TRBJ2-1; lacking DNA, the TRBD2 call made by TCRdb goes unchecked. The length of the CDR3 is 14 residues. Germline CDR1 is SGHDN and CDR2 is FVKESK. The CDR3 sequence: CASSAGLGINEQFF.

This sequence joins TRBV19 and TRBJ1-2; there is no DNA to check the TCRdb D call of TRBD1. Germline CDR1 is LNHDA and CDR2 is SQIVND (reference sequence). The CDR3 runs to 15 residues. The CDR3: CASRPRTGGYYGYTF.

The genes are TRBV5-1 and TRBJ2-1; TCRdb indicates TRBD1, and absent DNA this call remains unverified. Germline CDR1 and CDR2: SGHRS and YFSETQ. The CDR3 covers 14 residues. The CDR3 region is CASSLDARDNEQFF.

This chain connects TRBV5-1 to TRBJ2-7. The CDR3 runs to 14 residues. CDR1 and CDR2 (germline): SGHRS, YFSETQ. CDR3: CASSLGGIAYEQYF.

The chain recombines TRBV7-9 with TRBJ2-1; TCRdb's D call of TRBD2 is untestable without DNA. The CDR3 spans 16 residues. Germline V gene sequence: CDR1 SEHNR, CDR2 FQNEAQ (reference sequence). This chain's CDR3 is CASSGRGGVSYNEQFF.

The J gene is TRBJ2-1, the V gene TRBV5-5. The V gene's germline CDR1 is SGHKS and CDR2 YYEKEE (reference sequence). This CDR3 is built from 13 residues. The CDR3 sequence is CASSLGYNNEQFF.

The chain couples TRBV15 to TRBJ2-3; no DNA is available, so the TRBD2 call from TCRdb remains unchecked. The CDR3 totals 16 residues. Per the germline V gene, CDR1 is LNHNV and CDR2 is YYDKDF (reference sequence). The CDR3 loop is CATSRDPSGRINTQYF.

This chain links TRBV4-2 with TRBJ2-3; as DNA is missing, the TRBD1 call by TCRdb cannot be tested. The CDR3 consists of 18 residues. Germline loops: CDR1 LGHNA, CDR2 YNFKEQ. CDR3 amino acids: CASSQDRGTPTSTDTQYF.

This chain connects TRBV5-1 to TRBJ2-3. The germline gives CDR1 SGHRS, CDR2 YFSETQ. The CDR3 spans 15 residues. The CDR3 is CASSLSRSGWDTQYF.

V and J are TRBV29-1 and TRBJ2-3; TCRdb's assignment of TRBD2 cannot be checked, as there is no DNA. CDR1 and CDR2 (germline): SQVTM, ANQGSEA. The CDR3 consists of 12 residues. The CDR3 loop reads CSANGPQNTQYF.

V is TRBV5-1 and J is TRBJ2-5; there is no DNA to check the TCRdb D call of TRBD2. This CDR3 has 17 amino acids. Germline V gene data show CDR1 as SGHRS and CDR2 as YFSETQ. CDR3: CASSFLAGGPTVETQYF.